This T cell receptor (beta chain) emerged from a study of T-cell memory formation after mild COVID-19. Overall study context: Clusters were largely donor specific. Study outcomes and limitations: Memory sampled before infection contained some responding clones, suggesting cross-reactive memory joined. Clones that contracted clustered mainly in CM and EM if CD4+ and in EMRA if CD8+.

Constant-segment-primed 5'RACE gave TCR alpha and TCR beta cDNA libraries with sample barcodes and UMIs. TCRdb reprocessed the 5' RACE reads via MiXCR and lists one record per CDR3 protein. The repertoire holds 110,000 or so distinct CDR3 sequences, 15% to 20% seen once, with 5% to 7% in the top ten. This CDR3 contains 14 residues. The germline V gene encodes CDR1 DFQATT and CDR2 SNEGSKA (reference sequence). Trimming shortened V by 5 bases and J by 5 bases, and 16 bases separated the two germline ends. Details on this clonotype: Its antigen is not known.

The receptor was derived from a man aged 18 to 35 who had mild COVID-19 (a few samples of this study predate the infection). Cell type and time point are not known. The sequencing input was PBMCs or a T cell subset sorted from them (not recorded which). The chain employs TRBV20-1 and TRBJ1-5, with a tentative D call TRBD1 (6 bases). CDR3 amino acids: CSAEPRDMYQPQHF. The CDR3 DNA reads TGCAGTGCTGAACCCCGGGACATGTATCAGCCCCAGCATTTT.